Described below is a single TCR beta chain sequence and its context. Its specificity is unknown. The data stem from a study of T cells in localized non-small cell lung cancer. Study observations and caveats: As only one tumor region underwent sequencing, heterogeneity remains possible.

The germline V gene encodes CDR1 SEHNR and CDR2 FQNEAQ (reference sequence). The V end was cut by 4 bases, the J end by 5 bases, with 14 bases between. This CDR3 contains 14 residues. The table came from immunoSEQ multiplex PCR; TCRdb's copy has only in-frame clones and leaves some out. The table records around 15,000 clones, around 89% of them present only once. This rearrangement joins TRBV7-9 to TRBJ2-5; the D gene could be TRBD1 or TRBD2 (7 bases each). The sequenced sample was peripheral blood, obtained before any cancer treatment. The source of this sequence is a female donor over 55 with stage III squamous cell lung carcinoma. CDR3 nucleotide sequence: TGTGCCAGCAGCTCCGACAGGGAGGGGGAGACCCAGTACTTC. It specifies CASSSDREGETQYF.